This T cell receptor (beta chain) was profiled in a study of shared clonotypes between healthy human individuals. Profiling relied on immunoSEQ multiplex PCR, and the TCRdb table lists in-frame clones only, not all of them. The sample contains 800,000 to 950,000 clones, approximately 97% of which appear only once. Study results and caveats: A limitation of the genetic and exposure-history diversity represented arose from few donors. On the whole, naive subsets had larger estimated richness than memory subsets had. The sharing of approximately 4.6% of naive CD4 clonotypes was seen across a few donors.

V dropped 5 bases and J dropped 0 bases, with 22 bases sitting between them. Looked up from germline, CDR1 is SNHLY and CDR2 is FYNNEI. CDR3 length: 19 residues. As regards this clone: Its cognate antigen is unknown.

In the naive CD8 group, cells lacked CD45RO and were positively selected for CCR7, so terminally differentiated effector memory CD45RA+ cells were left out. The V call is TRBV2, the J call TRBJ2-2; D is possibly TRBD2 (6 bases). The sequence was obtained from a man aged 25 to 40 in good health. Sequencing was performed on naive CD8+ T cells sorted from blood. DNA for the CDR3: TGTGCCAGCAGTCCATTTTTAGCGGTCCACCTCGCGAACACCGGGGAGCTGTTTTTT. Translating gives CASSPFLAVHLANTGELFF.